What follows are 27 T cell receptor beta chains derived from one specimen sequenced in a study of blood T cells in healthy people across ages. Alongside a J-beta primer mix, a sample-barcoded 5' primer served in a second PCR lasting about 6 to 11 cycles. MiXCR, applied by TCRdb to the 5' RACE reads, yields one record per CDR3 protein. The profile covers some 1.5 million distinct CDR3 sequences, with roughly 28% appearing a single time and roughly 8% taken by the ten largest. Material for sequencing was blood. The receptor set was obtained from a woman in her 30s in good health.

J is TRBJ2-3 and V is TRBV20-1; 10 nucleotides agree with TRBD2. CDR1 and CDR2 (germline): DFQATT, SNEGSKA (reference sequence). The CDR3 loop spans 15 amino acids. V lost 6 bases, J lost 0 bases, and 6 bases stayed unmatched. The CDR3 DNA reads as TGCAGTGCGCCTGGACTAGCGGTTAGCACAGATACGCAGTATTTT. Encoded protein: CSAPGLAVSTDTQYF.

This clonotype was picked up a small number of times. V and J are TRBV29-1 and TRBJ2-5; 7 bases fit TRBD2. The CDR3 is 14 residues long. Germline V gene data show CDR1 as SQVTM and CDR2 as ANQGSEA. V was clipped by 5 bases and J by 7 bases; unmatched bases: 13. This CDR3 reads CSVLPLATWGTQYF. The DNA for the CDR3 is TGCAGCGTTTTACCACTAGCGACCTGGGGGACCCAGTACTTC.

Comments on this clonotype: The junction and the germline gene differ at one end; a read error may be behind it. The V call is TRBV29-1, the J call TRBJ2-1; a weak D match, TRBD1 (5 bases). Germline loops: CDR1 SQVTM, CDR2 ANQGSEA. The CDR3 spans 17 residues. CDR3 sequence reads: CSVEDQGRGSSYNVQFF. CDR3 nucleotide sequence: TGCAGCGTTGAAGATCAGGGCAGAGGCAGCTCCTACAATGTGCAGTTCTTC.

This clonotype appeared many times. The V and J genes are TRBV29-1 and TRBJ2-6; the D gene is possibly TRBD1 (5 bases). Deletions cut 6 bases from V and 4 bases from J, with 13 bases between. Germline loops: CDR1 SQVTM, CDR2 ANQGSEA. This CDR3 comprises 14 residues. In DNA, the CDR3 is TGCAGCGTCGACGCAGGGTCCGGGGCCAACGTCCTGACTTTC. This translates into CSVDAGSGANVLTF.

In this sample, this clonotype turned up a few times. The chain has TRBV7-3 and TRBJ2-4; D is perhaps TRBD2 (6 bases). The CDR3 is made up of 15 amino acids. V was trimmed by 5 bases and J by 0 bases, leaving 11 bases between them. The germline V gene has CDR1 SGHTA and CDR2 FQGTGA. The CDR3 coding sequence is TGTGCCAGCAGCCACACCGGGGGAGCCAAAAACATTCAGTACTTC. This encodes CASSHTGGAKNIQYF.

With respect to this clonotype: A much larger clonotype is one base distant, so this may be a read error. This chain connects TRBV12-3 or TRBV12-4 to TRBJ1-2; 9 bases map to TRBD1. The V and J ends lost 5 bases and 7 bases, in that order; junction bases with no gene match: 5. CDR3 length: 13 amino acids. CDR3 sequence: CASSMGQGCGYTF. CDR3 sequence (DNA): TGTGCCAGCAGTATGGGACAGGGCTGTGGCTACACCTTC.

This chain links TRBV11-3 with TRBJ2-3; 8 bases line up with TRBD1. Germline CDR1 and CDR2: SGHNT and YENEEA. The CDR3 extends over 14 amino acids. The V segment lost 5 bases and the J segment 5 bases; nucleotides outside the gene matches: 6. The CDR3 loop reads CASSQGAHGDTQYF. Here the CDR3 DNA reads TGTGCCAGCAGCCAGGGGGCTCATGGAGATACGCAGTATTTT. The variable domain in full, with the rest retrieved from reference TRBV11-3 and TRBJ2-3, is EAGVVQSPRYKIIEKKQPVAFWCNPISGHNTLYWYLQNLGQGPELLIRYENEEAVDDSQLPKDRFSAERLKGVDSTLKIQPAELGDSAVYLCASSQGAHGDTQYFGPGTRLTVL.

This clonotype has only a few counts. V is TRBV6-1 and J is TRBJ2-3; TRBD1 or TRBD2 may be the D gene (5 bases each). The CDR3 extends over 16 amino acids. V dropped 8 bases and J dropped 1 base, with 19 bases sitting between them. The V gene's germline CDR1 is MNHNS and CDR2 SASEGT. Here the CDR3 DNA reads TGTGCCAGCTCTTCTGGGGGTCTTAGGGGCACAGATACGCAGTATTTT. This gives the protein CASSSGGLRGTDTQYF.

J is TRBJ2-5 and V is TRBV29-1; possible D gene TRBD2, 6 bases. The CDR3 has 13 residues. Per the germline V gene, CDR1 is SQVTM and CDR2 is ANQGSEA. Trimming stripped 5 bases from V and 3 bases from J, with 13 bases between. Written as DNA, the CDR3 is TGCAGCGTTCGACACAGGAGGGAAGAGACCCAGTACTTC. This codes for CSVRHRREETQYF.

This clonotype turned up a few times. V and J are TRBV6-6 and TRBJ1-6; 9 nucleotides match TRBD1. V lost 2 bases, J lost 9 bases, and 11 bases stayed unmatched. Germline V gene sequence: CDR1 MNHNY, CDR2 SVGAGI (reference sequence). The CDR3 is 17 residues long. The CDR3 DNA sequence: TGTGCCAGCAGTTACGGGACAGGGAAGTTCGGAGGTTCACCCCTCCACTTT. Its translation: CASSYGTGKFGGSPLHF.

Remarks on this clonotype: A much larger clone differs from this one at a single base, so this may be a read error. The CDR3, as DNA: TGTGCCAGCAGCCCTGACAGGGAGGTCGAGCAGTTCTTC. Amino acid sequence: CASSPDREVEQFF. The V and J genes are TRBV7-9 and TRBJ2-1; D might be TRBD1 (7 bases). V lost 5 bases and J lost 10, with 15 bases in between. The CDR3 contains 13 residues. Germline V CDR1 and CDR2: SEHNR, FQNEAQ (reference sequence).

This clonotype showed up just a few times. The rearrangement joins TRBV7-3 to TRBJ2-1, with 8 bases fitting TRBD2. With V trimmed by 4 bases and J by 3 bases, 5 bases remained unmatched. Looked up from germline, CDR1 is SGHTA and CDR2 is FQGTGA. CDR3 length: 15 amino acids. The CDR3 DNA follows: TGTGCCAGCAGCTCTGACGGGGGGGTCTACAATGAGCAGTTCTTC. This encodes CASSSDGGVYNEQFF.

The chain links TRBV12-3 or TRBV12-4 to TRBJ1-5, with a tentative D call TRBD1 (5 bases). Trimming pared 8 bases from V and 1 base from J, leaving 12 bases between. The CDR3 is 14 residues long. CDR3 coding DNA: TGTGCCAGCGCGACAGCGACCAGCAATCAGCCCCAGCATTTT. This translates into CASATATSNQPQHF.

This clonotype was counted a few times. The chain has TRBV5-6 and TRBJ2-7; 10 nucleotides line up with TRBD1. Germline CDR1 SGHDT, CDR2 YYEEEE. The V gene end was trimmed by 4 bases and the J gene end by 3 bases; junction bases not matched to a gene: 10. The CDR3 is 16 residues long. Here the CDR3 reads CASSPGQGRGYYEQYF. CDR3 nucleotides: TGTGCCAGCAGCCCGGGACAGGGGAGAGGTTACTACGAGCAGTACTTC.

The V call is TRBV29-1, the J call TRBJ2-4; D gene unclear. The CDR3 is 12 amino acids. Per germline, CDR1 SQVTM and CDR2 ANQGSEA. Trimming took 2 bases from V and 13 from J, leaving 15 bases between them. The CDR3 sequence: CSVEPVYNEQYF. The CDR3 coding sequence is TGCAGCGTTGAACCAGTCTACAATGAGCAGTACTTC. The full variable domain, completed using reference TRBV29-1 and TRBJ2-4, is SAVISQKPSRDICQRGTSLTIQCQVDSQVTMMFWYRQQPGQSLTLIATANQGSEATYESGFVIDKFPISRPNLTFSTLTVSNMSPEDSSIYLCSVEPVYNEQYFGAGTRLSVL.

V and J are TRBV5-1 and TRBJ2-5; D might be TRBD1 or TRBD2, each matching 5 bases. Germline CDR1 and CDR2: SGHRS and YFSETQ. This CDR3 is 14 amino acids long. V was trimmed by 3 bases and J by 3 bases, leaving 12 bases between them. CDR3 amino acids: CASSWGPRKETQYF. The CDR3 nucleotides read TGCGCCAGCAGCTGGGGACCGCGGAAAGAGACCCAGTACTTC.

With regard to this clonotype: One junction end disagrees with the germline gene, perhaps due to a read error. The chain joins TRBV20-1 to TRBJ1-1; no definite D call. Per germline, CDR1 DFQATT and CDR2 SNEGSKA (reference sequence). This CDR3 is 14 amino acids long. CDR3 protein: CNARVEGSGTEAFF. The CDR3 nucleotides are TGCAATGCTAGAGTGGAGGGATCGGGTACTGAAGCTTTCTTT.

Many counts were recorded for this clonotype. The chain combines TRBV7-2 with TRBJ2-5, with 12 positions matching TRBD2. The ends lost 6 bases at V and 2 bases at J; junction bases unmatched: 4. Per the germline V gene, CDR1 is SGHTA and CDR2 is FQGNSA. The CDR3 is made up of 15 amino acids. The CDR3 DNA is TGTGCCAGCAGGAGGACTAGCGGGATGCAAGAGACCCAGTACTTC. It specifies CASRRTSGMQETQYF.

This clonotype was seen a handful of times. The CDR3 DNA sequence: TGTGCCATCAGTGAGTCGGGGGGGCCTGGGGACAATGAGCAGTTCTTC. It specifies CAISESGGPGDNEQFF. The gene calls are TRBV10-3 and TRBJ2-1; tentatively, D is TRBD2 (7 bases). Trimming cost V 0 bases and J 5 bases, with 14 bases left between them. Germline-derived CDR1 and CDR2 are ENHRY and SYGVKD. The CDR3 sequence is 16 residues long.

This rearrangement joins TRBV27 to TRBJ2-3, with TRBD1 as a possible D gene (5 bases). V was shortened by 4 bases and J by 4 bases, with 15 bases between the two germline ends. CDR3 length equals 15 residues. CDR1 and CDR2 from the germline V gene are MNHEY and SMNVEV (reference sequence). CDR3 sequence reads: CASSSLGHQPDTQYF. The CDR3 region has the DNA TGTGCCAGCAGTTCACTTGGACACCAACCAGATACGCAGTATTTT.

This clonotype was counted only a few times. The chain uses TRBV7-2 and TRBJ2-5, with 9 bases that match TRBD2. This CDR3 region has 14 residues. Trimming took 4 bases from V and 3 from J; bases not matched to a gene: 3. CDR1 is SGHTA and CDR2 is FQGNSA in the germline V gene. The CDR3 loop is CASSSKRGEETQYF. The CDR3 DNA reads as TGTGCCAGCAGCTCCAAGCGGGGGGAAGAGACCCAGTACTTC. Variable domain in full (rest from reference TRBV7-2 and TRBJ2-5): GAGVSQSPSNKVTEKGKDVELRCDPISGHTALYWYRQSLGQGLEFLIYFQGNSAPDKSGLPSDRFSAERTGGSVSTLTIQRTQQEDSAVYLCASSSKRGEETQYFGPGTRLLVL.

V is TRBV4-1 and J is TRBJ2-7; the D gene is possibly TRBD2 (5 bases). Trimming left V 0 bases short and J 4 bases short, with 13 bases between. CDR1 is MGHRA, CDR2 YSYEKL, per germline. The CDR3 is made up of 15 amino acids. CDR3 coding DNA: TGCGCCAGCAGCCAAGATCGGTTTGCGGGTTACGAGCAGTACTTC. Its translation: CASSQDRFAGYEQYF.

This clonotype was found a few times. The chain recombines TRBV18 with TRBJ2-7; 7 nucleotides agree with TRBD2. This CDR3 comprises 14 residues. Germline CDR1 is KGHSH and CDR2 is LQKENI. The ends lost 4 bases at V and 6 bases at J; junction bases unmatched: 9. The CDR3 DNA reads as TGTGCCAGCTCACGACAAGGGGAGGGAAGCGAGCAGTACTTC. Its protein product is CASSRQGEGSEQYF. The full variable domain, rest sourced from reference TRBV18 and TRBJ2-7, is NAGVMQNPRHLVRRRGQEARLRCSPMKGHSHVYWYRQLPEEGLKFMVYLQKENIIDESGMPKERFSAEFPKEGPSILRIQQVVRGDSAAYFCASSRQGEGSEQYFGPGTRLTVT.

In its sample, this clonotype was seen many times. V and J are TRBV7-9 and TRBJ2-1; TRBD1 might be the D (6 bases). This CDR3 contains 13 residues. The germline V gene encodes CDR1 SEHNR and CDR2 FQNEAQ (reference sequence). V was pared by 6 bases and J by 6 bases, with 12 bases between. As DNA, the CDR3 is TGTGCCAGCAGACACAGGGCGATCAATGAGCAGTTCTTC. This encodes CASRHRAINEQFF.

The rearrangement uses TRBV18 and TRBJ2-3, with D unclear. This CDR3 spans 14 amino acids. Germline V lookup: CDR1 KGHSH, CDR2 LQKENI. With 3 bases removed from V and 4 bases from J, the gap between germline ends came to 11 bases. CDR3 amino acids: CASSPPSAPDTQYF. The CDR3 nucleotides read TGTGCCAGCTCACCGCCCAGCGCCCCAGATACGCAGTATTTT.

The table lists this clonotype with many counts. This chain uses TRBV3-1 with TRBJ2-7; 13 bases are a match to TRBD2. V lost 4 bases and J lost 0; bases outside the gene matches: 6. This CDR3 spans 17 amino acids. Germline V lookup: CDR1 LGHDT, CDR2 YNNKEL (reference sequence). The CDR3 DNA reads TGTGCCAGCAGCCGGGGACTAGCGGGACCAAGCTCCTACGAGCAGTACTTC. Translated: CASSRGLAGPSSYEQYF.

DNA of the CDR3: TGTGCCAGTAAGGGACCCTTAGGTTACGAGCAGTACTTC. Protein product: CASKGPLGYEQYF. The chain recombines TRBV7-2 with TRBJ2-7, with D perhaps TRBD1 or TRBD2 (5 bases each). Trimming shortened V by 9 bases and J by 4 bases, and 16 bases separated the two germline ends. CDR1 and CDR2 from the germline V gene are SGHTA and FQGNSA. The CDR3 is made up of 13 amino acids.